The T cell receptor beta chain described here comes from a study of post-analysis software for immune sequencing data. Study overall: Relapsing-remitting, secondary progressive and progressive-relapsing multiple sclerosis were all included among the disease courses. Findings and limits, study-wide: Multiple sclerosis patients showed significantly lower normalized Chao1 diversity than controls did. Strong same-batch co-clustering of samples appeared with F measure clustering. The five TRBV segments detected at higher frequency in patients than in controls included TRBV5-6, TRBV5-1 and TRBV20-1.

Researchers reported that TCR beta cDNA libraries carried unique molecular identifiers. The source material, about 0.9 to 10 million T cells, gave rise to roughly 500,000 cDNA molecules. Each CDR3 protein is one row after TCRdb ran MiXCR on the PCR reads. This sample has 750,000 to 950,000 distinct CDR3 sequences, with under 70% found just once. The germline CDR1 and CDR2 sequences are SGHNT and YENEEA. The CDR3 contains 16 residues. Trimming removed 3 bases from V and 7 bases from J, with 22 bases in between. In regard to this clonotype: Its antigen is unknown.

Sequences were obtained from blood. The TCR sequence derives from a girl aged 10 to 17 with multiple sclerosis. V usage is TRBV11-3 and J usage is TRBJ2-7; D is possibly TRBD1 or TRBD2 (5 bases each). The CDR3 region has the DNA TGTGCCAGCAGCTTGACCCCGGGGACCCGGGCGGGTGAGCAGTACTTC. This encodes CASSLTPGTRAGEQYF.